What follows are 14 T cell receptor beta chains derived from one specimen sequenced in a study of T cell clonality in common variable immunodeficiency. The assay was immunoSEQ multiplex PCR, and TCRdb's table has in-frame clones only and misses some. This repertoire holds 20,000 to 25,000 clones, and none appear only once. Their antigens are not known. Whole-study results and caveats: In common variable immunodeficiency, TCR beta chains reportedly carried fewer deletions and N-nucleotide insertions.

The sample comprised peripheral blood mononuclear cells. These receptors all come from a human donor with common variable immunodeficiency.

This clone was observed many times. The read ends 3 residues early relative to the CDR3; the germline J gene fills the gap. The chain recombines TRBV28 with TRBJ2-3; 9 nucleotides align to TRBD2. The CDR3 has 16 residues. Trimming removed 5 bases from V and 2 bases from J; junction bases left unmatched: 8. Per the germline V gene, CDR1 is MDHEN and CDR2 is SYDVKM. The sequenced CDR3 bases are TGTGCCAGCAGTCCCTATCTAGCGGGGTACACAGATACG. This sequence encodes CASSPYLAGYTDT. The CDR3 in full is CASSPYLAGYTDTQYF.

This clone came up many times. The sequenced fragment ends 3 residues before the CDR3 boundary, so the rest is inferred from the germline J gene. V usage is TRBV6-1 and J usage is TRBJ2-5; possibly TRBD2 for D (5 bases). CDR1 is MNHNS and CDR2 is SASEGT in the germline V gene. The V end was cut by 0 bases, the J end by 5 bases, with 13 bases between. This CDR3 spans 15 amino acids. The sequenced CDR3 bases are TGTGCCAGCAGTGAAGCGAATAGCGTGTTGGAGACC. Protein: CASSEANSVLET. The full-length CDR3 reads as CASSEANSVLETQYF.

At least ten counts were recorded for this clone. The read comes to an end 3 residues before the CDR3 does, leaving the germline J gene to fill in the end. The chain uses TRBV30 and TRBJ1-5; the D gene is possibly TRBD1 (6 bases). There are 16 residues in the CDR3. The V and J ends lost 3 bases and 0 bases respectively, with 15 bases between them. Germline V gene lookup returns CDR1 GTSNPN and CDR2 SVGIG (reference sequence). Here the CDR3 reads CAWSPRGLYSNQPQHF. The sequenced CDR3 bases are TGTGCCTGGAGCCCCAGGGGTCTGTATAGCAATCAGCCC. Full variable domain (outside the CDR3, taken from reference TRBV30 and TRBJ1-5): SQTIHQWPATLVQPVGSPLSLECTVEGTSNPNLYWYRQAAGRGLQLLFYSVGIGQISSEVPQNLSASRPQDRQFILSSKKLLLSDSGFYLCAWSPRGLYSNQPQHFGDGTRLSIL.

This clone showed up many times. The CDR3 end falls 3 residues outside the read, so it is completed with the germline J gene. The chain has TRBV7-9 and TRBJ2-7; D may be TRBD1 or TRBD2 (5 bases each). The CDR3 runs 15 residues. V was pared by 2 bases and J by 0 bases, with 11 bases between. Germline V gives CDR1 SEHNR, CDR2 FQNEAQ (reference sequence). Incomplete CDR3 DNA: TGTGCCAGCAGCTTACTGGCAGGGAGCTCCTACGAG. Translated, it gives CASSLLAGSSYE. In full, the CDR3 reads CASSLLAGSSYEQYF.

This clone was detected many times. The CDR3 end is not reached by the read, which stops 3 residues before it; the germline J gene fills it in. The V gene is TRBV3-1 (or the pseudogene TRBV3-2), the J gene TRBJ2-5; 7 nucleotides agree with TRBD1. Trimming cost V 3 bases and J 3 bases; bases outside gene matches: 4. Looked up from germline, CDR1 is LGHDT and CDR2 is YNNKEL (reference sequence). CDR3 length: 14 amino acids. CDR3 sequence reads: CASSQHGTEETQYF. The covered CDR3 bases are TGTGCCAGCAGCCAGCATGGGACAGAAGAGACC.

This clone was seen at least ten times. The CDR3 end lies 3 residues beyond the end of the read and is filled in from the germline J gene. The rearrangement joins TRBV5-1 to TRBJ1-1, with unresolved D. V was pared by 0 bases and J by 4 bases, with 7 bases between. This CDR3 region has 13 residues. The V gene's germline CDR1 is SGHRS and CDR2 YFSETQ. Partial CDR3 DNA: TGCGCCAGCAGCTTGGCCGAGGGCACTGAA. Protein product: CASSLAEGTE. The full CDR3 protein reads CASSLAEGTEAFF.

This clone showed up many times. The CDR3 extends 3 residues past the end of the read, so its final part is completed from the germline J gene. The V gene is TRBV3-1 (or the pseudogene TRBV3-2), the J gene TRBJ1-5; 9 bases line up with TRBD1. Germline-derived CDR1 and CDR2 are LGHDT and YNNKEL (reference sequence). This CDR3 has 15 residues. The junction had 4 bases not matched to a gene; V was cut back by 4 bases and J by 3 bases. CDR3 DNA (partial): TGTGCCAGCAGCCCGGACAGGGGAAACAATCAGCCC. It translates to CASSPDRGNNQP. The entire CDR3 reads CASSPDRGNNQPQHF.

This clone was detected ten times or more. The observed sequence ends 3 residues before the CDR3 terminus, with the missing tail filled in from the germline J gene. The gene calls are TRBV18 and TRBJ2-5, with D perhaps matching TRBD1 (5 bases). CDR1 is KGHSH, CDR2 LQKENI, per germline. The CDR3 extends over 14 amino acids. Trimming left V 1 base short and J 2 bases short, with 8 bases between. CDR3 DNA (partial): TGTGCCAGCTCACCACGGCCAGGGCAAGAGACC. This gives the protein CASSPRPGQET. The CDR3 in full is CASSPRPGQETQYF.

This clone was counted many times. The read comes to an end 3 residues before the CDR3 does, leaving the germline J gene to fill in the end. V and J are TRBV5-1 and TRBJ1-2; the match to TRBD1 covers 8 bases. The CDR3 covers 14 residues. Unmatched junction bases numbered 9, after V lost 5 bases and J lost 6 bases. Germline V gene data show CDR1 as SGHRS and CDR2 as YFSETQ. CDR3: CASRSQGARHGYTF. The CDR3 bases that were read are TGCGCCAGCAGATCTCAGGGGGCGCGGCATGGC.

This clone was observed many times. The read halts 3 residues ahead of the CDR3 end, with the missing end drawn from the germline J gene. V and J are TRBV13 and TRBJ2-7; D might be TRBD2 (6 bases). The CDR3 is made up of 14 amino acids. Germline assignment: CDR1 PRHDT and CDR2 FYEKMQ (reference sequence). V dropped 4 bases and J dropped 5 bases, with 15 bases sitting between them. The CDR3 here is CASSSRLGGHEQYF. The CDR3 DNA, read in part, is TGTGCCAGCAGCTCCCGACTAGGTGGCCACGAG.

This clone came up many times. The sequenced part of the CDR3 DNA is TGTGCCAGTAGTAGGAGCAGGGGAGGCTATGGC. Its protein is CASSRSRGGYG. Given in full, the CDR3 is CASSRSRGGYGYTF. The chain employs TRBV19 and TRBJ1-2; weak D call: TRBD1 (6 bases). The read falls 3 residues short of the CDR3 end, and the missing part is taken from the germline J gene. The germline V gene encodes CDR1 LNHDA and CDR2 SQIVND (reference sequence). With 4 bases removed from V and 4 bases from J, the gap between germline ends came to 13 bases. CDR3 length equals 14 residues. The entire variable domain, with the rest obtained from reference TRBV19 and TRBJ1-2, is as follows: DGGITQSPKYLFRKEGQNVTLSCEQNLNHDAMYWYRQDPGQGLRLIYYSQIVNDFQKGDIAEGYSVSREKKESFPLTVTSAQKNPTAFYLCASSRSRGGYGYTFGSGTRLTVV.

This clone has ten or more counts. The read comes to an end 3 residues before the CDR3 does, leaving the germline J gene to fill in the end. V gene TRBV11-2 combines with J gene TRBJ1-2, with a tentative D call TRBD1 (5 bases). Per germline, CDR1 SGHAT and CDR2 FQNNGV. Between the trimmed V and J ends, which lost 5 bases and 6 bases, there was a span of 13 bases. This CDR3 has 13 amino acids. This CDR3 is CASSPRPGDGYTF. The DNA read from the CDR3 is TGTGCCAGCAGCCCCCGACCGGGGGATGGC. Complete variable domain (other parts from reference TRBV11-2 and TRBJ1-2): EAGVAQSPRYKIIEKRQSVAFWCNPISGHATLYWYQQILGQGPKLLIQFQNNGVVDDSQLPKDRFSAERLKGVDSTLKIQPAKLEDSAVYLCASSPRPGDGYTFGSGTRLTVV.

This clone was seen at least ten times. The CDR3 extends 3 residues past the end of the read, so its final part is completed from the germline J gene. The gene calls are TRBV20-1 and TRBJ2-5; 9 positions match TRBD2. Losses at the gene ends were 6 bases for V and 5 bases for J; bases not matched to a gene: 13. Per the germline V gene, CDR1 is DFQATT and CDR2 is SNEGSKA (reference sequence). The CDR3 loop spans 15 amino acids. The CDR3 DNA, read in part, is TGCAGTGCCCACCGGGGCGGGGGGGCCGGGGAGACC. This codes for CSAHRGGGAGET. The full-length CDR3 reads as CSAHRGGGAGETQYF.

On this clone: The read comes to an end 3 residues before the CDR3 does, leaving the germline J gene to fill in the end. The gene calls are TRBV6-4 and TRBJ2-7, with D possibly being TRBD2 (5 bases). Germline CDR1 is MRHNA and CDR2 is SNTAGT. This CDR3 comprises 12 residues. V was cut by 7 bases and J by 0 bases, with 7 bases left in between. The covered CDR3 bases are TGTGCCAGCAACGGGGACTCCTACGAG. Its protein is CASNGDSYE. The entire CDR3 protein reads CASNGDSYEQYF.